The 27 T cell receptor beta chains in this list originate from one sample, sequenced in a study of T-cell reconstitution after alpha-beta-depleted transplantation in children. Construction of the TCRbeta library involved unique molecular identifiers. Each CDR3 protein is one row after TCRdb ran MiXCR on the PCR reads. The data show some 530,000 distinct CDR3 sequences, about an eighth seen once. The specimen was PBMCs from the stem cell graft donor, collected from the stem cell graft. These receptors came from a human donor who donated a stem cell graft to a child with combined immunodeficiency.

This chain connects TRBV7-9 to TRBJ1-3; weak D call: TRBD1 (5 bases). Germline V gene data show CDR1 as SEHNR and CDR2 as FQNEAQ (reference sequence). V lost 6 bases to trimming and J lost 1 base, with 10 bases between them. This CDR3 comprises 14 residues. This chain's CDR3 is CASSRGVSGNTIYF. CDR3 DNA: TGTGCCAGCAGTCGGGGGGTATCTGGAAACACCATATATTTT.

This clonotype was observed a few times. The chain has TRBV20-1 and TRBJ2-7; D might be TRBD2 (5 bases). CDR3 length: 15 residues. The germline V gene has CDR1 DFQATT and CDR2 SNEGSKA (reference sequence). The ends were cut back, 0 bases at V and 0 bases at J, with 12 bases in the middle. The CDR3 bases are TGCAGTGCTAGAGATCCTCGTGGGAGCTCCTACGAGCAGTACTTC. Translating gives CSARDPRGSSYEQYF.

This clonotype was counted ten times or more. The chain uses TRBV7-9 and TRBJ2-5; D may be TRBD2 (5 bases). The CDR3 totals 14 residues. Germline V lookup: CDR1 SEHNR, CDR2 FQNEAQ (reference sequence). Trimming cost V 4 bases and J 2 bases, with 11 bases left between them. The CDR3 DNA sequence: TGTGCCAGCAGCTCACCCCGGGGACAAGAGACCCAGTACTTC. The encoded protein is CASSSPRGQETQYF.

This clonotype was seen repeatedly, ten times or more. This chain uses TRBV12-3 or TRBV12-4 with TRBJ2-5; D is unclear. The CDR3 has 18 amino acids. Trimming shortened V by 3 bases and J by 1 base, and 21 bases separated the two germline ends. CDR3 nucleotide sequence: TGTGCCAGCAGTTTCAAGACCTCTGGTATGGCGAGCCAAGAGACCCAGTACTTC. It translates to CASSFKTSGMASQETQYF.

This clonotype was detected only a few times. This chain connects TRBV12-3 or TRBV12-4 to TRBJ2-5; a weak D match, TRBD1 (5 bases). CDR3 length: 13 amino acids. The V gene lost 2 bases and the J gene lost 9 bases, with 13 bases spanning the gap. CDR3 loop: CASSLQGGNPQYF. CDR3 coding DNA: TGTGCCAGCAGTTTACAGGGTGGCAATCCCCAGTACTTC.

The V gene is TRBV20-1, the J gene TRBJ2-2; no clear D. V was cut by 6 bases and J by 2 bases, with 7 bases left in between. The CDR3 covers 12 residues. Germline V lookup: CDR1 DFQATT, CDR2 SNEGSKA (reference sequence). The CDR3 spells CSAATNTGELFF. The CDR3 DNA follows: TGCAGTGCCGCTACTAACACCGGGGAGCTGTTTTTT.

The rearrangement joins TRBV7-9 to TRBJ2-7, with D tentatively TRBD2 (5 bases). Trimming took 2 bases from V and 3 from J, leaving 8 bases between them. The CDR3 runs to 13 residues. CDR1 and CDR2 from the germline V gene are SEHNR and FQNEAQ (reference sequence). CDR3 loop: CASSLNGVYEQYF. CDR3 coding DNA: TGTGCCAGCAGCTTAAACGGGGTCTACGAGCAGTACTTC.

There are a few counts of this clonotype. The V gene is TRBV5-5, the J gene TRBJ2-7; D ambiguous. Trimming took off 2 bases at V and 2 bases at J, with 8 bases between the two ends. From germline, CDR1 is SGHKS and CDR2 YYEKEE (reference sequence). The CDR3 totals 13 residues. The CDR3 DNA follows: TGTGCCAGCAGCTTTCAATCCACCTACGAGCAGTACTTC. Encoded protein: CASSFQSTYEQYF.

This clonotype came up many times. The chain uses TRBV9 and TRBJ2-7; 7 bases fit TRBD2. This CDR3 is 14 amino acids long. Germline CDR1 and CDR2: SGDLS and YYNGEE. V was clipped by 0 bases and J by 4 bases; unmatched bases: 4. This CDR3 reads CASSVDGGRYEQYF. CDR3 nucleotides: TGTGCCAGCAGCGTAGACGGGGGGAGGTACGAGCAGTACTTC. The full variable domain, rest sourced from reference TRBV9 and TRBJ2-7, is DSGVTQTPKHLITATGQRVTLRCSPRSGDLSVYWYQQSLDQGLQFLIQYYNGEERAKGNILERFSAQQFPDLHSELNLSSLELGDSALYFCASSVDGGRYEQYFGPGTRLTVT.

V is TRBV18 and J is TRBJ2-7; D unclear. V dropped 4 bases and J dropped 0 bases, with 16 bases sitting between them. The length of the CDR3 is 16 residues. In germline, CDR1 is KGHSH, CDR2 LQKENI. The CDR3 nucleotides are TGTGCCAGCTCACATAAAACACAGCCATTCTCCTACGAGCAGTACTTC. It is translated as CASSHKTQPFSYEQYF. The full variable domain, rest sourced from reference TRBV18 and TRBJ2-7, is NAGVMQNPRHLVRRRGQEARLRCSPMKGHSHVYWYRQLPEEGLKFMVYLQKENIIDESGMPKERFSAEFPKEGPSILRIQQVVRGDSAAYFCASSHKTQPFSYEQYFGPGTRLTVT.

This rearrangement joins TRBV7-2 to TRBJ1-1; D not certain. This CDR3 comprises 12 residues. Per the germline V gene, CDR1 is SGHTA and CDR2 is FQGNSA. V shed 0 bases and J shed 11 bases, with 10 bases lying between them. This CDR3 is CASSLADLRAFF. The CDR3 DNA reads TGTGCCAGCAGCTTAGCTGACCTGCGGGCTTTCTTT.

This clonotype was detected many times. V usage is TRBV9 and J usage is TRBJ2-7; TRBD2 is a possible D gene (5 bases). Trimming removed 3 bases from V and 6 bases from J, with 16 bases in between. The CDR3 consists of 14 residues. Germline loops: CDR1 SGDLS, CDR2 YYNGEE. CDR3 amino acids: CASSAQVGGLEQYF. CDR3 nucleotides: TGTGCCAGCAGCGCCCAAGTCGGAGGACTCGAGCAGTACTTC.

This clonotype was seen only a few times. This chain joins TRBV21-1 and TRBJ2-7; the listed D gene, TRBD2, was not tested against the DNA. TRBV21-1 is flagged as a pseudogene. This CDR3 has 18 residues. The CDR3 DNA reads TGTGCCAGCAGCAAATGGAGGGATAAAGAGACGGACTCCTACGAGCAGTACTTC. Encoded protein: CASSKWRDKETDSYEQYF.

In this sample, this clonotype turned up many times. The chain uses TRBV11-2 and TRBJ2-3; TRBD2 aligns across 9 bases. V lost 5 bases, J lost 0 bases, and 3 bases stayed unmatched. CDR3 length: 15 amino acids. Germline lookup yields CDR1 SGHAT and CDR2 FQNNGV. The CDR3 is CASSNSGGSTDTQYF. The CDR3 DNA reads TGTGCCAGCAGCAATAGCGGGGGTAGCACAGATACGCAGTATTTT. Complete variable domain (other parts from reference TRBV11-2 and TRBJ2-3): EAGVAQSPRYKIIEKRQSVAFWCNPISGHATLYWYQQILGQGPKLLIQFQNNGVVDDSQLPKDRFSAERLKGVDSTLKIQPAKLEDSAVYLCASSNSGGSTDTQYFGPGTRLTVL.

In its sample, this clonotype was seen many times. CDR3 sequence (DNA): TGTGCCAGCAGCACAAGACAGGGTCCCTACAATGAGCAGTTCTTC. It is translated as CASSTRQGPYNEQFF. The chain employs TRBV12-3 or TRBV12-4 and TRBJ2-1; 7 bases agree with TRBD1. Losses at the gene ends were 6 bases for V and 2 bases for J; bases not matched to a gene: 7. This CDR3 is built from 15 residues.

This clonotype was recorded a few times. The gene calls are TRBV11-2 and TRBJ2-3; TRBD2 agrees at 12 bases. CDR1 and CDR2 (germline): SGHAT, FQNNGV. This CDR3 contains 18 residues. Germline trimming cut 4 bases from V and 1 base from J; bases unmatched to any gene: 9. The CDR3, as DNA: TGTGCCAGCAGCTCCCCAGGACTAGCGGGGTGGGGCACAGATACGCAGTATTTT. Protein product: CASSSPGLAGWGTDTQYF.

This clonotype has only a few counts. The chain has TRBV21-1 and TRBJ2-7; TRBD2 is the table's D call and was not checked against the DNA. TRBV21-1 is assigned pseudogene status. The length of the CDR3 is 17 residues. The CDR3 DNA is TGTGCCAGCAGCAAAGAGGGCCAGGAAAACACCTCCTACGAGCAGTACTTC. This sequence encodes CASSKEGQENTSYEQYF.

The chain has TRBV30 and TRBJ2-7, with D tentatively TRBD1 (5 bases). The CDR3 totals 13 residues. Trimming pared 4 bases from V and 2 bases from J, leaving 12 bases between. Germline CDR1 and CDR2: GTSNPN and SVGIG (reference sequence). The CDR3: CAWTAPGTYEQYF. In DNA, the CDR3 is TGTGCCTGGACCGCTCCAGGGACCTACGAGCAGTACTTC. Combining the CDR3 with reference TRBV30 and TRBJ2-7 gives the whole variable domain SQTIHQWPATLVQPVGSPLSLECTVEGTSNPNLYWYRQAAGRGLQLLFYSVGIGQISSEVPQNLSASRPQDRQFILSSKKLLLSDSGFYLCAWTAPGTYEQYFGPGTRLTVT.

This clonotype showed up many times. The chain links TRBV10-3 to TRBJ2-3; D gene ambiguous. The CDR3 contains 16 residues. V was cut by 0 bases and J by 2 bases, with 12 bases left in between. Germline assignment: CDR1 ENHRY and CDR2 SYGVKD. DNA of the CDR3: TGTGCCATCAGTGAGTCGGGTCCCGGGCTCACAGATACGCAGTATTTT. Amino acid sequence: CAISESGPGLTDTQYF.

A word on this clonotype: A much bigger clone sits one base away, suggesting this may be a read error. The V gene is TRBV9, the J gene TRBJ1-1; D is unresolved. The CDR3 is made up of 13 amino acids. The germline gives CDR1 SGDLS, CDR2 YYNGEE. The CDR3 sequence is CATSVVESTEAFF. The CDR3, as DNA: TGTGCCACCAGCGTAGTAGAGAGCACTGAAGCTTTCTTT.

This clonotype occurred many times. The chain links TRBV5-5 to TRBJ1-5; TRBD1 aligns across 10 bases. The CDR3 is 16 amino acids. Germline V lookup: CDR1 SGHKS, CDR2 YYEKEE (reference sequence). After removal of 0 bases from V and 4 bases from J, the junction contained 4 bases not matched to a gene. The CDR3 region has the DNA TGTGCCAGCAGCTTGGATCCGGGACAGGGGAATCAGCCCCAGCATTTT. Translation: CASSLDPGQGNQPQHF.

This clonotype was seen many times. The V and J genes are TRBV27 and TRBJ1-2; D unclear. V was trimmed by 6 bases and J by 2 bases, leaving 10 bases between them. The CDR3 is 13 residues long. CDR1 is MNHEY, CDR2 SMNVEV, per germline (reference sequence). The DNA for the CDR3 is TGTGCCAGCAGCCCGGGAAGCAACTATGGCTACACCTTC. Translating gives CASSPGSNYGYTF.

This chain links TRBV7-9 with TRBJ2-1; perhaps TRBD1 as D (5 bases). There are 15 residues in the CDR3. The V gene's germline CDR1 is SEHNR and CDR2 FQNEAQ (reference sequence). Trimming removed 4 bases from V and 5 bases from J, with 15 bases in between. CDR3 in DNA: TGTGCCAGCAGCTCCGCTGGCAGGGCCAACAATGAGCAGTTCTTC. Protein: CASSSAGRANNEQFF.

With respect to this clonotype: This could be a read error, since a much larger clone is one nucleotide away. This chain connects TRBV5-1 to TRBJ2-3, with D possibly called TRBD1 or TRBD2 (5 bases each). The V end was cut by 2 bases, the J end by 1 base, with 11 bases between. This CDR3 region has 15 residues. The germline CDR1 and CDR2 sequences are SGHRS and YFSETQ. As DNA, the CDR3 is TGCGCCAGCAGCTTTGGGGGTTTCGGCACAGATACGCAGTATTTT. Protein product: CASSFGGFGTDTQYF.

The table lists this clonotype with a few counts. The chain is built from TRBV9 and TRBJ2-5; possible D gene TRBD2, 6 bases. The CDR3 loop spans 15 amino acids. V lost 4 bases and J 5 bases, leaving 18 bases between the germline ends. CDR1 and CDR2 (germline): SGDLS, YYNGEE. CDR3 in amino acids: CASSPRGFGGETQYF. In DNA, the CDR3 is TGTGCCAGCAGCCCACGGGGTTTTGGGGGGGAGACCCAGTACTTC. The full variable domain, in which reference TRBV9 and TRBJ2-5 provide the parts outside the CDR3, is DSGVTQTPKHLITATGQRVTLRCSPRSGDLSVYWYQQSLDQGLQFLIQYYNGEERAKGNILERFSAQQFPDLHSELNLSSLELGDSALYFCASSPRGFGGETQYFGPGTRLLVL.

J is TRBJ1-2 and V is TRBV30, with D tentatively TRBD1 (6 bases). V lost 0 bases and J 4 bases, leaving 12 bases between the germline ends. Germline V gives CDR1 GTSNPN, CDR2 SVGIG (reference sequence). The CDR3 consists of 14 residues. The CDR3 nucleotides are TGTGCCTGGAGTGTTTCAGGGGAGAGCTATGGCTACACCTTC. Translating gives CAWSVSGESYGYTF. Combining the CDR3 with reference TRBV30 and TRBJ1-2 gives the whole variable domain SQTIHQWPATLVQPVGSPLSLECTVEGTSNPNLYWYRQAAGRGLQLLFYSVGIGQISSEVPQNLSASRPQDRQFILSSKKLLLSDSGFYLCAWSVSGESYGYTFGSGTRLTVV.

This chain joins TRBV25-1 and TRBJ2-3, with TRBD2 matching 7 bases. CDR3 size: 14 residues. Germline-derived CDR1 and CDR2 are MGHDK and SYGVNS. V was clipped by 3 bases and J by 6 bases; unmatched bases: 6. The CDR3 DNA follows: TGTGCCAGCAGTGAGAACCGGGACTACGATACGCAGTATTTT. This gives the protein CASSENRDYDTQYF. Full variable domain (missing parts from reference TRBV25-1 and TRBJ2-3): EADIYQTPRYLVIGTGKKITLECSQTMGHDKMYWYQQDPGMELHLIHYSYGVNSTEKGDLSSESTVSRIRTEHFPLTLESARPSHTSQYLCASSENRDYDTQYFGPGTRLTVL.